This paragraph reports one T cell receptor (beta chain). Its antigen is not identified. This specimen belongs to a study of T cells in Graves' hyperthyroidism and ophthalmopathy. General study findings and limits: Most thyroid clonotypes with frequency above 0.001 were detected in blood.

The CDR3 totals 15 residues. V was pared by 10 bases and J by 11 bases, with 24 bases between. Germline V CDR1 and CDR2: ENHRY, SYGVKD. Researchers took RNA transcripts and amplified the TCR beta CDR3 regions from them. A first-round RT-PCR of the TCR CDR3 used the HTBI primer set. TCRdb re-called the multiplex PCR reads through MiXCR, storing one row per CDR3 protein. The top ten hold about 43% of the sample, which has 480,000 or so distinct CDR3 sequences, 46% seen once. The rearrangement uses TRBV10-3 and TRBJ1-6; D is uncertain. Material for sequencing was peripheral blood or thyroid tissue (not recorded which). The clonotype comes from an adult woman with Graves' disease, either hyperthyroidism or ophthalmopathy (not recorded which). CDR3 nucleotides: TGTGCCACTAGAGAGCTCCGATGGGGTCAGACACCCCTCCACTTT. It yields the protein CATRELRWGQTPLHF.